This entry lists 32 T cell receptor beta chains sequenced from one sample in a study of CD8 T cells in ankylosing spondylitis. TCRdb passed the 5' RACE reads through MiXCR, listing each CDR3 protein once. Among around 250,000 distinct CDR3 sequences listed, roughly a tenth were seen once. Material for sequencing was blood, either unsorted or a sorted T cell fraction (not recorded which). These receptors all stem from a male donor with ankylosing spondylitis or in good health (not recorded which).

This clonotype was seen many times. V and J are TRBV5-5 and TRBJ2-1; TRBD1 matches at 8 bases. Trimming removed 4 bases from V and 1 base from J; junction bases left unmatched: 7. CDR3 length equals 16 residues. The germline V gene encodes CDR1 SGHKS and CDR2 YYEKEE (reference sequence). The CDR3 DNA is TGTGCCAGCAGCAAGGCAGGGGGCTTGTCCTACAATGAGCAGTTCTTC. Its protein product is CASSKAGGLSYNEQFF. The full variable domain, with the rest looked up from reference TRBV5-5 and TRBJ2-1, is DAGVTQSPTHLIKTRGQQVTLRCSPISGHKSVSWYQQVLGQGPQFIFQYYEKEERGRGNFPDRFSARQFPNYSSELNVNALLLGDSALYLCASSKAGGLSYNEQFFGPGTRLTVL.

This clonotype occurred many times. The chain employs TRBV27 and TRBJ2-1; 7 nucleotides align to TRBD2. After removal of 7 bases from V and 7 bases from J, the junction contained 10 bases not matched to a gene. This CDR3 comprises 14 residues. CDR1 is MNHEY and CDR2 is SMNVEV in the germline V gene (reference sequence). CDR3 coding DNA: TGTGCCAGCATCGGAATAGCGGGTGAGAATGAGCAGTTCTTC. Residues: CASIGIAGENEQFF.

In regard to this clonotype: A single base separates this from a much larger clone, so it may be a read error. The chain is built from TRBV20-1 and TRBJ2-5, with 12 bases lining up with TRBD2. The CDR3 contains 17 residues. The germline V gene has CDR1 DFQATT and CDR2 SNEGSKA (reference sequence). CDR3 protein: CCATSSGGAKMQETQYF. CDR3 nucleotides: TGCTGTGCCACCTCTAGCGGGGGGGCCAAGATGCAAGAGACCCAGTACTTC.

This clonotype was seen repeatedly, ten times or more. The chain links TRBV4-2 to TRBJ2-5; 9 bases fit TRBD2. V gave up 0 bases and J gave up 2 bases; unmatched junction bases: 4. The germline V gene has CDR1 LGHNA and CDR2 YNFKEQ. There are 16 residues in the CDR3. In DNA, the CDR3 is TGTGCCAGCAGCCAAGATCCAGCGGGGGGACAAGAGACCCAGTACTTC. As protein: CASSQDPAGGQETQYF.

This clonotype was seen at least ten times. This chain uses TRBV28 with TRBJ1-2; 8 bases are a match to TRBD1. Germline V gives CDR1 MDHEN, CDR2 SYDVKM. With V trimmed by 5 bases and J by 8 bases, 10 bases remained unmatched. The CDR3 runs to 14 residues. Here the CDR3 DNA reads TGTGCCAGCAGTCCAGGGGGCACCCCTCGGGGCTACACCTTC. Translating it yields CASSPGGTPRGYTF.

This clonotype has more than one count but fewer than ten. In nucleotides, the CDR3 is TGCGCCAGCAGCTTGGCCAGGGCAGACTACACTGAAGCTTTCTTT. Translation gives CASSLARADYTEAFF. V and J are TRBV5-1 and TRBJ1-1, with D perhaps matching TRBD1 (5 bases). V lost 0 bases, J lost 3 bases, and 12 bases lay in between. The germline V gene encodes CDR1 SGHRS and CDR2 YFSETQ. The CDR3 is made up of 15 amino acids.

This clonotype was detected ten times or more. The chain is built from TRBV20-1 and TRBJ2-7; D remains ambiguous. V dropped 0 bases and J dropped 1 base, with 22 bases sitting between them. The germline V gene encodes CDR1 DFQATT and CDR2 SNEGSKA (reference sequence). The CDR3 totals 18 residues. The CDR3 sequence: CSARDSPAAAVWSYEQYF. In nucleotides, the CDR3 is TGCAGTGCTAGAGATTCGCCCGCGGCGGCAGTTTGGTCCTACGAGCAGTACTTC.

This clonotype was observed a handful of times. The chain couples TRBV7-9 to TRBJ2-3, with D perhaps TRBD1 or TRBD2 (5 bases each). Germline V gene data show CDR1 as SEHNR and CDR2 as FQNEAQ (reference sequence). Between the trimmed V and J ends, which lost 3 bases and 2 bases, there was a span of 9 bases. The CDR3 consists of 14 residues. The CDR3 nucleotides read TGTGCCAGCAGCTTCGGGGCGAACACAGATACGCAGTATTTT. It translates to CASSFGANTDTQYF.

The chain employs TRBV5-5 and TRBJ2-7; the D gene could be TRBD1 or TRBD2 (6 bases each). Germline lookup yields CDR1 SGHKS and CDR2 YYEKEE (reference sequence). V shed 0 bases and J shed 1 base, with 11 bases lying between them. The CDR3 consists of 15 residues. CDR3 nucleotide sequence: TGTGCCAGCAGCTTGGCGCGGGACACATCCTACGAGCAGTACTTC. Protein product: CASSLARDTSYEQYF.

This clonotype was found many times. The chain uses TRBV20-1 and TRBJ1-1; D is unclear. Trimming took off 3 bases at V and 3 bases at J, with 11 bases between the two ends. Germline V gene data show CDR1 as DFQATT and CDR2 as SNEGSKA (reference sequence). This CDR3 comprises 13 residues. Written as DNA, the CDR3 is TGCAGTGCTAGTAAGGAACAGTACACTGAAGCTTTCTTT. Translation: CSASKEQYTEAFF.

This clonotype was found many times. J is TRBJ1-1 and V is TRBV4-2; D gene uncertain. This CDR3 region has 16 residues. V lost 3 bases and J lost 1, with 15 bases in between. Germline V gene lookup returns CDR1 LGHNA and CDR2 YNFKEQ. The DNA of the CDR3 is TGTGCCAGCAGCCAGAACCTACTCAGGACGAACACTGAAGCTTTCTTT. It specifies CASSQNLLRTNTEAFF.

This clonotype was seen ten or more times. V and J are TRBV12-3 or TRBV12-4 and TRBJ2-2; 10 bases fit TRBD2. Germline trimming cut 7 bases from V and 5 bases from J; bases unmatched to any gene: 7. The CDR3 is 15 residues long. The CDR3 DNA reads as TGTGCCAGCACCATAGCGGGAGGAATTACCGGGGAGCTGTTTTTT. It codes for CASTIAGGITGELFF.

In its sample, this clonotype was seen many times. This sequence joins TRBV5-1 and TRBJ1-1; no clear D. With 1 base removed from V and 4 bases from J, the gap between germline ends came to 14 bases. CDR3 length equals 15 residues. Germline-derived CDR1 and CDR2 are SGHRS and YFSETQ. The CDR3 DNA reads TGCGCCAGCAGCTTGATTTCAGGTATTGGCACTGAAGCTTTCTTT. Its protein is CASSLISGIGTEAFF.

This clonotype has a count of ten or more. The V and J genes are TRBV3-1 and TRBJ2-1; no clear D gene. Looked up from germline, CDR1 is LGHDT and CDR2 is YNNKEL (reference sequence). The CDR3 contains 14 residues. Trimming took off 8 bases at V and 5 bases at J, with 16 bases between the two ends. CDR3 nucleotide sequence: TGTGCCAGCCGATCCCTCGTCAGCCACAATGAGCAGTTCTTC. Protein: CASRSLVSHNEQFF.

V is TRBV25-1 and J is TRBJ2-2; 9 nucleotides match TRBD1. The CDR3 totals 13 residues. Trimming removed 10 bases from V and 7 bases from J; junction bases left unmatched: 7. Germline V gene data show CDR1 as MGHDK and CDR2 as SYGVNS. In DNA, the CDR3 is TGTGCCACCGGGGACAGGGCGGACGGGGAGCTGTTTTTT. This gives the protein CATGDRADGELFF.

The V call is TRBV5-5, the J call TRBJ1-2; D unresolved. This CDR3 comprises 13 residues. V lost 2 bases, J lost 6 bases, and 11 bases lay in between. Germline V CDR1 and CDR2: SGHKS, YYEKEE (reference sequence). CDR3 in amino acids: CASSLRVPDGYTF. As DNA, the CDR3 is TGTGCCAGCAGCTTAAGGGTCCCGGATGGCTACACCTTC. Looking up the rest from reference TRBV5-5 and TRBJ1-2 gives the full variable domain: DAGVTQSPTHLIKTRGQQVTLRCSPISGHKSVSWYQQVLGQGPQFIFQYYEKEERGRGNFPDRFSARQFPNYSSELNVNALLLGDSALYLCASSLRVPDGYTFGSGTRLTVV.

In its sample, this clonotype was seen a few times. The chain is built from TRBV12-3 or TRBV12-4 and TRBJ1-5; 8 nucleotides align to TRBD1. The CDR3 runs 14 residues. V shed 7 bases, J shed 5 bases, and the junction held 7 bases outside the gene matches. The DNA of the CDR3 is TGTGCCAGCAACCTCAGGGGGCCCCATCAGCCCCAGCATTTT. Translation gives CASNLRGPHQPQHF.

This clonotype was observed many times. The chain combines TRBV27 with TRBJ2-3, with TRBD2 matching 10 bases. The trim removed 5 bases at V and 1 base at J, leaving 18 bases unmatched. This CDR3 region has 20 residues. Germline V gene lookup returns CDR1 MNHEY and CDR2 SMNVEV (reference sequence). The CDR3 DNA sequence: TGTGCCAGCAGTGTAGACCTCGGACTAGCGGCGAACGTGGGCACAGATACGCAGTATTTT. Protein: CASSVDLGLAANVGTDTQYF.

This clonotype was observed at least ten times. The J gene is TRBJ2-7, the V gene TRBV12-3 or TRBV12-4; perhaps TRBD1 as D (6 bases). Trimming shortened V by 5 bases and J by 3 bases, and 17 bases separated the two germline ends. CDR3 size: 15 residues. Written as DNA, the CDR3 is TGTGCCAGCAGTACCGGGGCAGGGGTTGGCTACGAGCAGTACTTC. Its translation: CASSTGAGVGYEQYF.

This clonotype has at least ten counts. The CDR3 is CASSHIDRGYTF. The CDR3 nucleotides read TGTGCCAGCAGCCACATAGATCGCGGCTACACCTTC. The chain recombines TRBV3-1 with TRBJ1-2; D remains unclear. The CDR3 loop spans 12 amino acids. V lost 3 bases and J lost 8, with 10 bases in between. Germline lookup yields CDR1 LGHDT and CDR2 YNNKEL (reference sequence).

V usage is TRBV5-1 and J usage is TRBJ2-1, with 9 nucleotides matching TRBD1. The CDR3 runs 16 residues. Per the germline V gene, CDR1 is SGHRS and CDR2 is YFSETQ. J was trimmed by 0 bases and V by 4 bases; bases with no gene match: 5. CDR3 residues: CASSPQGANSYNEQFF. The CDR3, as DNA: TGCGCCAGCAGCCCACAGGGGGCAAACTCCTACAATGAGCAGTTCTTC.

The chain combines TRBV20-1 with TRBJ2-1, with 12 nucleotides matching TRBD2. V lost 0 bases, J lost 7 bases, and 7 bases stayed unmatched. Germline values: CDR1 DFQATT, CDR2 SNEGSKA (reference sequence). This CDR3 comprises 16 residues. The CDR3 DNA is TGCAGTGCTAGAGACTACACCGGACTAGCGGGGAATGAGCAGTTCTTC. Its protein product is CSARDYTGLAGNEQFF.

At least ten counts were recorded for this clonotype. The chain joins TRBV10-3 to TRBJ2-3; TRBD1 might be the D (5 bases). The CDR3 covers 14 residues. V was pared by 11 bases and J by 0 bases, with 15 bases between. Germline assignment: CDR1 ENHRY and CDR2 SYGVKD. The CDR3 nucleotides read TGTGCCTCTTGGGGCAGCCCGAGCACAGATACGCAGTATTTT. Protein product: CASWGSPSTDTQYF.

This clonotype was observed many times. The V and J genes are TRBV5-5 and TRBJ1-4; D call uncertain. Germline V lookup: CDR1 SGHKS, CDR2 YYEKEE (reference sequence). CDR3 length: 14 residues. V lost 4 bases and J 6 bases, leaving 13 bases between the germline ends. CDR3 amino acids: CASSTTAGYEKLFF. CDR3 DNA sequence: TGTGCCAGCAGCACGACGGCGGGGTATGAAAAACTGTTTTTT.

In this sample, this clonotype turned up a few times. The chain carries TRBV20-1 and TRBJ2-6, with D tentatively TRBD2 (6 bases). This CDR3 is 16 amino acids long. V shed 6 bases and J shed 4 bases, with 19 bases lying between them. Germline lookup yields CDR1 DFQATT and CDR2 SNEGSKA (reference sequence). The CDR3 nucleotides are TGCAGTGCCCTTATTCGTCGGGGGACCGGGGCCAACGTCCTGACTTTC. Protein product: CSALIRRGTGANVLTF.

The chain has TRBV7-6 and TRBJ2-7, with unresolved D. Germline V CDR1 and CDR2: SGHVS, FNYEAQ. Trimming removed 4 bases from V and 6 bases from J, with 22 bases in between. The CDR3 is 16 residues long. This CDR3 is CASSYGFDANTGEQYF. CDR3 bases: TGTGCCAGCAGCTATGGGTTTGATGCGAATACGGGCGAGCAGTACTTC.

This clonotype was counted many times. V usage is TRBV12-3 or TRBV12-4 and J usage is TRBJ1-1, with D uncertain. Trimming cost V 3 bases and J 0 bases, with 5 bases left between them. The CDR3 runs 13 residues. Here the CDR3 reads CASSLRLNTEAFF. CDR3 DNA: TGTGCCAGCAGTTTGCGATTGAACACTGAAGCTTTCTTT.

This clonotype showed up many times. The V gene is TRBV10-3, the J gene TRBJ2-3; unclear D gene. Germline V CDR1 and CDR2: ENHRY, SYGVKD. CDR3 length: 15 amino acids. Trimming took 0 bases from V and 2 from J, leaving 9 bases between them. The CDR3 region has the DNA TGTGCCATCAGTGAGTCTGGGTCTCTCACAGATACGCAGTATTTT. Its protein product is CAISESGSLTDTQYF.

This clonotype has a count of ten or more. The CDR3 is CSASSDRSYEQYF. In DNA, the CDR3 is TGCAGTGCTTCCTCGGACAGGAGCTACGAGCAGTACTTC. The chain joins TRBV20-1 to TRBJ2-7; 7 bases agree with TRBD1. Germline-derived CDR1 and CDR2 are DFQATT and SNEGSKA (reference sequence). V trimming: 5 bases; J trimming: 3 bases; junction bases outside the gene matches: 7. The CDR3 runs to 13 residues.

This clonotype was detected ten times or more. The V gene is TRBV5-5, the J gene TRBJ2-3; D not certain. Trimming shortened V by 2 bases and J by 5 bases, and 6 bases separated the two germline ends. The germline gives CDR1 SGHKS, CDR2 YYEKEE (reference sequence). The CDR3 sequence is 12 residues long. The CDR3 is CASSFGLDTQYF. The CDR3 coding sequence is TGTGCCAGCAGCTTTGGGCTAGATACGCAGTATTTT.

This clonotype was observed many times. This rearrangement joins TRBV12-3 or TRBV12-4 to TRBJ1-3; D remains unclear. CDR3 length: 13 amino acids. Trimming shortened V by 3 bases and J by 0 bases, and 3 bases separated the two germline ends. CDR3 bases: TGTGCCAGCAGTTTCATCTCTGGAAACACCATATATTTT. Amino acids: CASSFISGNTIYF.

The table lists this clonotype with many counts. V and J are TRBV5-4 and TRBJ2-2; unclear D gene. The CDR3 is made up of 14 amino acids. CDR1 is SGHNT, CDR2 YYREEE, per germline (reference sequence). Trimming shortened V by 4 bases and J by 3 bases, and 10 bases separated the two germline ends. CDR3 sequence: CASSHGGDTGELFF. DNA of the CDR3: TGTGCCAGCAGCCACGGTGGGGACACCGGGGAGCTGTTTTTT.